The subject of this entry is one TCR beta chain. The target of this receptor is not known. No clone much larger than this one lies a single base away; base qualities are absent. The germline V gene encodes CDR1 SGHRS and CDR2 YFSETQ. Deletion took 0 bases off V and 2 bases off J, with a span of 9 bases between the germline ends. Including the terminal cysteine and phenylalanine, the CDR3 comprises 16 residues. The entry retains the CDR3 DNA only, 48 bases that are in frame from base 1. The time point label for this specimen denotes: baseline before first vaccination. The vaccinee samples were drawn from two UK trials, COV001 and COV002, one of which was a single-blind randomized controlled phase 2/3 trial testing AZD1222 (ChAdOx1 nCoV-19) in healthy adults. Trial participant PBMC samples were collected at day 0 and day 28 after the second dose for TCRbeta chain sequencing. This sample was taken from a study of T cell responses to AZD1222 COVID-19 vaccine (dated by TCRdb to the early 2020s). General notes on the study: AZD1222 recipients given second doses at about 4 weeks or at about 12 weeks were pooled, since spike-specific TCR depth and breadth were not found to differ between the two schedules. Trial participants were enrolled by age into subgroups of 18-55, 56-69 and 70-plus years, and approximately 150, 30 and 60 TCR-sequenced participants, respectively, were included in these subgroups. A total of about 240 trial participants underwent TCR sequencing, of whom 200 to 220 received two doses of AZD1222 and about 25 received two doses of the MenACWY control vaccine. Here is what the overall study found, with its caveats: Because no samples from the day 14 peak response were available, repertoires could be characterized only after the peak T cell response. Participants were mostly white British and included more females than males, and it was suggested by the authors that clonal diversity may have been underestimated. The 56-69-year group was small, and its depth increase did not reach significance, likely because of low power. After two AZD1222 doses, both the breadth and the depth of spike-specific TCRs were significantly higher than at day 0 and than in MenACWY recipients. Epitopes outside the regions mutated in the B.1.351 and B.1.1.7 variants were reportedly recognized by nearly half of the unique spike-specific TCRs. The vaccine-associated CD4 TCRs covered the entire spike protein, and the dominant responses fell in regions 160-218 and 743-854. Conclusions about previously exposed vaccinees are limited, since just 6 or 7 AZD1222 recipients were seropositive for SARS-CoV-2 at baseline.

The CDR3 regions of human TCRbeta chains were subjected to immunosequencing. Per the original workflow: Repertoire TCRs were matched against a reference library of SARS-CoV-2-specific TCRs generated with the MIRA antigen-specificity platform. Breadth was defined as the fraction of unique TCRs that were SARS-CoV-2-associated. Depth was defined as the fraction of total T cells that were SARS-CoV-2-associated. Using the MIRA data, each spike-specific TCR was mapped to the spike region that the TCR reacts to and placed in a CD4 or CD8 class. Log10-transformed breadth and depth values were compared by one-way ANOVA with Sidak's multiple comparisons tests. Drawn from immuneACCESS, this table holds only the in-frame rearrangements with V and J called that TCRdb kept. Clones are partly lost; checked studies trace under half to an unresolved V gene and leave the rest unexplained. D and trimming come from the DNA, and the V and J calls and clone size come from that table. The table for this sample lists tens of thousands of clones; about 87% of them were counted only once. The top ten clones comprise roughly a fifth of the sample.

The TCR sequence derives from an adult in good health. The starting material was peripheral blood, obtained on day 0 of AZD1222 vaccination. Recombination joined TRBV5-1 with TRBJ2-6, with the D gene too uncertain to name. In nucleotides, the sequence is TGCGCCAGCAGCTTGGATCTGCCAGCTGGGGCCAACGTCCTGACTTTC. It is translated as CASSLDLPAGANVLTF.